This is a list of T cell receptor beta chains from one sample in a study of graft-versus-host responses after intestinal transplantation. The protocol was immunoSEQ multiplex PCR, while the TCRdb copy is restricted to in-frame clones and leaves out a portion. The table shows 77,000 or so clones, with approximately 94% occurring only once. Their specific antigens are unknown. The sequencing here drew on unstimulated CD8+ T cells sorted from spleen or lymph node cells, taken before intestinal transplant. These receptors were taken from a human donor who received an intestinal transplant. Each CDR3 is given with its conserved first and last residue. Each record gives: CDR3 length, D gene, J gene, V gene, CDR3 protein. D genes are given only for firm matches.

>11|-|TRBJ1-2|TRBV6-6
CATTHVYGYTF
>14|-|TRBJ1-3|TRBV6-5
CASSYSEGRNTIYF
>14|-|TRBJ1-2|TRBV6-1
CASSELDPFHGYTF
>17|-|TRBJ1-4|TRBV15
CATSRDWGPATNEKLFF
>17|TRBD2|TRBJ2-1|TRBV29-1
CSVEGLAEATSYNEQFF
>16|-|TRBJ2-1|TRBV29-1
CSVEDSPQRVYNEQFF
>12|-|TRBJ1-5|TRBV27
CASSYSNQPQHF
>14|TRBD1|TRBJ2-3|TRBV6-4
CASKGDRNTDTQYF
>16|-|TRBJ2-1|TRBV2
CASPRRGTAYHNEQFF
>13|-|TRBJ2-5|TRBV27
CASSWSYQETQYF
>14|TRBD1|TRBJ2-1|TRBV29-1
CSVAWFAGGYEQFF
>20|TRBD1|TRBJ2-1|TRBV15
CATSILDRDHVWWVYNEQFF
>14|-|TRBJ2-7|TRBV28
CASSLSRGTYEQYF
>15|-|TRBJ2-2|TRBV27
CASSLRLGNTGELFF
>14|-|TRBJ2-7|TRBV11-2
CASSSSPLTYEQYF
>15|-|TRBJ2-1|TRBV19
CASSDRDNSYNEQFF
>19|TRBD2|TRBJ2-1|TRBV6-1
CASSEGIAGGRSSYNEQFF
>20|TRBD2|TRBJ2-3|TRBV10-1
CASSESGLAGEAGGTDTQYF
>11|-|TRBJ2-7|TRBV5-1
CASSLGHEQYF
>13|-|TRBJ2-2|TRBV2
CASSEQYTGELFF
>13|TRBD1|TRBJ1-1|TRBV29-1
CSVDTGGITEAFF
>15|-|TRBJ1-6|TRBV28
CASSFRNRPTMALHF
>14|TRBD1|TRBJ2-7|TRBV11-1
CASSFTGGGYEQYF
>15|TRBD1|TRBJ2-7|TRBV19
CASRRRGTGEYEQYF